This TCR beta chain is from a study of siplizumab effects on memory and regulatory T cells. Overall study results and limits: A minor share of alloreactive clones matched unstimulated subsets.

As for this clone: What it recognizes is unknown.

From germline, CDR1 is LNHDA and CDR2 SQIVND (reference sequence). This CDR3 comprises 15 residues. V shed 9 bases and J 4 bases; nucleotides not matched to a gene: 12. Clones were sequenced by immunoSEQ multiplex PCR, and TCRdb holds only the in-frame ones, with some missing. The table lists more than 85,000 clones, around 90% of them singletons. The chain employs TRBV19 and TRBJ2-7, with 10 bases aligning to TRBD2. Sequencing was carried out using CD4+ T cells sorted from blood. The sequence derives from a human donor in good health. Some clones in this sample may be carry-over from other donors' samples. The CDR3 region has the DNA TGTGCCAGCACGGTAGCGGGAGGTAGTTTGTACGAGCAGTACTTC. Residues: CASTVAGGSLYEQYF. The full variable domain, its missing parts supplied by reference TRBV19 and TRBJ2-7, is DGGITQSPKYLFRKEGQNVTLSCEQNLNHDAMYWYRQDPGQGLRLIYYSQIVNDFQKGDIAEGYSVSREKKESFPLTVTSAQKNPTAFYLCASTVAGGSLYEQYFGPGTRLTVT.